The T cell receptor beta chain described here comes from a study of cytomegalovirus exposure and HLA in healthy donors. V lost 0 bases and J lost 5; bases outside the gene matches: 9. The germline V gene encodes CDR1 SGHDT and CDR2 YYEEEE. The CDR3 contains 16 residues. 60 Vbeta and 13 Jbeta primers were used in PCR. Assay: immunoSEQ multiplex PCR; the TCRdb copy retains only in-frame clones and omits some. Of about 110,000 clones in the sample, around 72% were seen once. Material for sequencing was PBMCs. This sequence was found in a woman in her forties in good health and CMV-seropositive. The rearrangement joins TRBV5-6 to TRBJ1-1; 8 positions match TRBD1. The CDR3 loop is CASSLGPGQGRTEAFF. DNA for the CDR3: TGTGCCAGCAGCTTGGGTCCTGGACAGGGAAGAACTGAAGCTTTCTTT.